This TCR beta chain originates from a study of T cells in Graves' hyperthyroidism and ophthalmopathy. General study points: Patients with ophthalmopathy were separated from those with stable hyperthyroidism by a 13 V-J model.

Turning to this clonotype: Its antigen is unidentified.

The cohort's ophthalmopathy patients, a group with duration under 3 months, had a Clinical Activity Score of at least 3 and a NOSPECS grade of at least 4. This sample holds PBMCs from about 9.3 ml fresh peripheral blood. Authors of the study amplified TCR beta CDR3 regions from RNA transcripts. HTBI primers were employed in a first-round RT-PCR of the TCR CDR3. From the multiplex PCR reads, TCRdb called clonotypes with MiXCR, one entry per CDR3 protein. Of about 250,000 distinct CDR3 sequences listed, approximately 20% are singletons. This CDR3 has 13 amino acids. Germline V gene lookup returns CDR1 SGHAT and CDR2 FQNNGV. V dropped 6 bases and J dropped 1 base, with 9 bases sitting between them.

Material for sequencing was blood. J is TRBJ1-1 and V is TRBV11-2; TRBD1 might be the D (6 bases). This TCR was recovered from a man aged 25 to 40 with Graves' ophthalmopathy. The CDR3 sequence: CASRKQGNTEAFF. Written as DNA, the CDR3 is TGTGCCAGCAGGAAACAGGGGAACACTGAAGCTTTCTTT.